Presented here are 6 T cell receptor beta chains from one specimen sequenced in a study of blood T cell repertoires in COVID-19. TCRdb's copy holds only in-frame clones and misses some; the assay was immunoSEQ multiplex PCR. The table records about 180,000 clones, approximately 80% of them present only once. The source material was peripheral blood. The origin of the receptors is a woman between 35 and 50 years old with COVID-19, enrolled during active disease.

The rearrangement joins TRBV28 to TRBJ2-1; D uncertain. Trimming removed 3 bases at V and 3 bases at J, with 12 bases between. Germline CDR1 reads MDHEN; CDR2 reads SYDVKM. The CDR3 is made up of 15 amino acids. CDR3 in DNA: TGTGCCAGCAGTTTCCCTAGTAAGATCTACAATGAGCAGTTCTTC. Amino acid sequence: CASSFPSKIYNEQFF.

V gene TRBV2 combines with J gene TRBJ1-1; TRBD1 aligns across 8 bases. V trimming: 10 bases; J trimming: 8 bases; junction bases outside the gene matches: 9. This CDR3 is 12 amino acids long. Per germline, CDR1 SNHLY and CDR2 FYNNEI. DNA for the CDR3: TGTGCCACCCCGAACCGGGACAGGGAAGCTTTCTTT. Protein product: CATPNRDREAFF.

The chain combines TRBV30 with TRBJ1-5; possibly TRBD1 for D (5 bases). CDR1 is GTSNPN, CDR2 SVGIG, per germline (reference sequence). The CDR3 runs to 17 residues. The germline V and J ends were trimmed by 3 bases and 0 bases, with 18 bases remaining between them. CDR3 amino acids: CAWSDGTGRNSNQPQHF. CDR3 nucleotides: TGTGCCTGGAGCGATGGGACCGGGAGAAATAGCAATCAGCCCCAGCATTTT.

V usage is TRBV6-6 and J usage is TRBJ1-1; 8 bases match TRBD1. J was trimmed by 2 bases and V by 5 bases; bases with no gene match: 4. The CDR3 runs to 14 residues. CDR1 MNHNY and CDR2 SVGAGI come from the germline V gene (reference sequence). The CDR3 is CASSAGGGNTEAFF. DNA of the CDR3: TGTGCCAGCAGTGCAGGGGGCGGAAACACTGAAGCTTTCTTT.

V usage is TRBV18 and J usage is TRBJ2-5; D ambiguous. V was shortened by 4 bases and J by 7 bases, with 7 bases between the two germline ends. Germline CDR1 reads KGHSH; CDR2 reads LQKENI. The CDR3 has 11 amino acids. This chain's CDR3 is CASSRIGTQYF. The CDR3 DNA reads as TGTGCCAGCTCACGTATCGGGACCCAGTACTTC.

This clone was counted a single time. This chain joins TRBV28 and TRBJ2-7, with 11 bases identical to TRBD1. The CDR3 is made up of 15 amino acids. V dropped 6 bases and J dropped 2; count of bases not matched to a gene: 6. Germline V lookup: CDR1 MDHEN, CDR2 SYDVKM. The CDR3 here is CASSEPGQGAYEQYF. The DNA of the CDR3 is TGTGCCAGCAGCGAACCGGGACAGGGGGCCTACGAGCAGTACTTC. The full variable domain, with the rest looked up from reference TRBV28 and TRBJ2-7, is DVKVTQSSRYLVKRTGEKVFLECVQDMDHENMFWYRQDPGLGLRLIYFSYDVKMKEKGDIPEGYSVSREKKERFSLILESASTNQTSMYLCASSEPGQGAYEQYFGPGTRLTVT.